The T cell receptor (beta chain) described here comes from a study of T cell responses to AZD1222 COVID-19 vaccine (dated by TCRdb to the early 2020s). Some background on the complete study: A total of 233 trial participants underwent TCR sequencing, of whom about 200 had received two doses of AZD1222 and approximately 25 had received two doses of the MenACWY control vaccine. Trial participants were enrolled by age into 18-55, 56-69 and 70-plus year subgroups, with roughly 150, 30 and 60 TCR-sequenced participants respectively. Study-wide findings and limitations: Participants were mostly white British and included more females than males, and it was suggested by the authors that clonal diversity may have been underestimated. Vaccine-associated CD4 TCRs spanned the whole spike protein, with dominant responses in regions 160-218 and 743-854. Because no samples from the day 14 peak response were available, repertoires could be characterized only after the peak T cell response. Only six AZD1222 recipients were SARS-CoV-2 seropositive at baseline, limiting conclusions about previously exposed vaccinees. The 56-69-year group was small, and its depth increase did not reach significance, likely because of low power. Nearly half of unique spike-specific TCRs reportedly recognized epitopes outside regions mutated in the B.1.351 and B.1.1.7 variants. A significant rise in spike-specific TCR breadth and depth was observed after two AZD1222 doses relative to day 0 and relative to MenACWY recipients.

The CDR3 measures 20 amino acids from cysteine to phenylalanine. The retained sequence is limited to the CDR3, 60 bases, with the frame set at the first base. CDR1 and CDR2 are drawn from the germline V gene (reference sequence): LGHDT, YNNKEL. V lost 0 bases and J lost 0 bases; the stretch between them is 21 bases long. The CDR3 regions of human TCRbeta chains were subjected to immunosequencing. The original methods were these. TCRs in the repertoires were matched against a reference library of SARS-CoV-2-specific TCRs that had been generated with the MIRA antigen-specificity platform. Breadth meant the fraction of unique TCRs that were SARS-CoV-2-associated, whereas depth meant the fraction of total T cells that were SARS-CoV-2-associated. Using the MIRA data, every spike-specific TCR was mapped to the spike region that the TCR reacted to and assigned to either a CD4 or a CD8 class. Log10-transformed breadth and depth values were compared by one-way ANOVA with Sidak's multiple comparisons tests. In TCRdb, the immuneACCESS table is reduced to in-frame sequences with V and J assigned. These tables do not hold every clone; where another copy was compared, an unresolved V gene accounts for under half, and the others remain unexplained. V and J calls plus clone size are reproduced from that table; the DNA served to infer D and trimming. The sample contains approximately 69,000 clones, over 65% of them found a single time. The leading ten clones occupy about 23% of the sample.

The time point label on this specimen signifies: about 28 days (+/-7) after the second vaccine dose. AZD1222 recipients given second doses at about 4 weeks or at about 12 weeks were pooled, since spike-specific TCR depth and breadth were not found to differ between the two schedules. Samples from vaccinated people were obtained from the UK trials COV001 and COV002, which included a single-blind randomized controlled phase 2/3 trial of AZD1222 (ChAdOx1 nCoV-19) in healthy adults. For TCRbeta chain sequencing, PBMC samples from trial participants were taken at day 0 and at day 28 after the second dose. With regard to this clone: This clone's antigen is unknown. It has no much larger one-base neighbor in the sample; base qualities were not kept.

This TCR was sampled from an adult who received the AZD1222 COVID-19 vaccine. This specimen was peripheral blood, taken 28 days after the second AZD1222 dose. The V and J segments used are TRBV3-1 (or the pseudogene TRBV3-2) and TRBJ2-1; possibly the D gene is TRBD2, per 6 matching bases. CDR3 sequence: CASSQEVGHGGSLSYNEQFF. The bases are TGTGCCAGCAGCCAAGAGGTTGGGCACGGAGGGAGTCTCTCCTACAATGAGCAGTTCTTC.